This is a list of T cell receptor beta chains from one sample in a study of cytomegalovirus exposure and HLA in healthy donors. Produced via immunoSEQ multiplex PCR; TCRdb's table is partial and in-frame only. The table has 70,000 to 100,000 clones, 80% seen once. The sequenced sample was PBMCs. The receptor source for this set is a young man in good health and CMV-seronegative. CDR3s include the opening cysteine and the closing phenylalanine or tryptophan. D genes are given only for firm matches. Clone size is not always given. Where it is, it says once, few, many or a class for expanded clones.

>once|TRBJ2-3|TRBV27|NA
CASSLYCPDTQYF
TGTGCCAGCAGTTTGTATTGTCCAGATACGCAGTATTTT
>NA|TRBJ2-5|TRBV27|TRBD2
CASSSILERGGRSETQYF
TGTGCCAGCAGTTCGATCTTGGAGCGGGGCGGGAGGAGCGAGACCCAGTACTTC
>NA|TRBJ1-4|TRBV5-1|TRBD1
CASSFEGTGGILFF
TGCGCCAGCAGCTTTGAGGGGACAGGGGGTATACTGTTTTTT
>NA|TRBJ1-1|TRBV4-1|TRBD1
CASSNRQGARGTEAFF
TGCGCCAGCAGCAACAGACAGGGGGCGCGTGGCACTGAAGCTTTCTTT
>NA|TRBJ2-7|TRBV6-5|TRBD1
CASSLDRISYEQYF
TGTGCCAGCAGTTTGGACAGGATTTCCTACGAGCAGTACTTC
>NA|TRBJ1-2|TRBV7-2|NA
CASSPLTANYGYTF
TGTGCCAGCAGCCCCCTGACAGCTAACTATGGCTACACCTTC
>NA|TRBJ1-5|TRBV6-1|NA
CASSESNRVKPQHF
TGTGCCAGCAGTGAATCTAACAGGGTTAAGCCCCAGCATTTT
>NA|TRBJ1-1|TRBV12-5|NA
CASGLRREGVAFF
TGTGCTAGTGGTTTGAGGAGGGAGGGAGTGGCTTTCTTT
>few|TRBJ2-1|TRBV11-3|TRBD2
CASSLGTSIYNEQFF
TGTGCCAGCAGCTTAGGGACTAGTATATACAATGAGCAGTTCTTC
>once|TRBJ1-2|TRBV5-6|NA
CASGRANYGYTF
TGTGCCAGCGGGCGGGCTAACTATGGCTACACCTTC
>NA|TRBJ2-3|TRBV19|NA
CASSITGDTQYF
TGTGCCAGTAGTATCACCGGAGATACGCAGTATTTT
>NA|TRBJ2-5|TRBV5-1|TRBD1
CASSLGDRGHQETQYF
TGCGCCAGCAGCTTGGGGGACAGGGGGCATCAAGAGACCCAGTACTTC
>few|TRBJ1-4|TRBV7-9|NA
CASSSQEGGYEKLFF
TGTGCCAGCAGCTCTCAGGAGGGCGGATATGAAAAACTGTTTTTT
>NA|TRBJ1-5|TRBV19|NA
CASSIGARGLGQPQHF
TGTGCCAGTAGTATAGGGGCCAGGGGCCTGGGGCAGCCCCAGCATTTT
>NA|TRBJ1-5|TRBV29-1|NA
CSVEPQAGQPQHF
TGCAGCGTTGAACCCCAGGCGGGACAGCCCCAGCATTTT
>NA|TRBJ1-1|TRBV11-2|NA
CASSLGQSKNTEAFF
TGTGCCAGCAGCTTAGGACAGAGCAAGAACACTGAAGCTTTCTTT
>NA|TRBJ1-4|TRBV7-9|NA
CASSPSSGINEKLFF
TGTGCCAGCAGCCCATCGAGCGGGATTAATGAAAAACTGTTTTTT
>NA|TRBJ2-3|TRBV5-6|NA
CASSLFRGTDTQYF
TGTGCCAGCAGCTTGTTCAGGGGCACAGATACGCAGTATTTT
>NA|TRBJ2-3|TRBV6-1|TRBD2
CASSGGFSGGADTQYF
TGTGCCAGCAGTGGGGGCTTTAGCGGGGGGGCCGATACGCAGTATTTT
>NA|TRBJ2-7|TRBV9|TRBD2
CASSGAGGTSYEQYF
TGTGCCAGCAGCGGAGCGGGGGGGACCTCCTACGAGCAGTACTTC
>NA|TRBJ1-1|TRBV5-4|NA
CASSPTDMNTEAFF
TGTGCCAGCAGCCCCACTGACATGAACACTGAAGCTTTCTTT
>NA|TRBJ1-1|TRBV5-1|NA
CASTGHSNTEAFF
TGCGCCAGCACGGGACATTCGAACACTGAAGCTTTCTTT
>NA|TRBJ2-3|TRBV27|TRBD2
CASSSGTTSTDTQYF
TGTGCCAGCAGTTCCGGGACTACCAGCACAGATACGCAGTATTTT
>NA|TRBJ2-3|TRBV7-6|TRBD2
CASSLGVTSGGDTQYF
TGTGCCAGCAGCTTAGGGGTGACTAGCGGGGGAGATACGCAGTATTTT
>NA|TRBJ2-1|TRBV25-1|NA
CASSDGTYSYNEQFF
TGTGCCAGCAGTGATGGGACATACTCCTACAATGAGCAGTTCTTC
>NA|TRBJ2-2|TRBV2|NA
CASRKGAGTGELFF
TGTGCCAGCAGAAAAGGAGCGGGCACCGGGGAGCTGTTTTTT
>NA|TRBJ1-2|TRBV27|TRBD1
CASSPQTGRYGYTF
TGTGCCAGCAGTCCCCAGACAGGGAGGTATGGCTACACCTTC
>NA|TRBJ2-7|TRBV6-5|TRBD1
CASSNRQGGEQYF
TGTGCCAGCAGTAACCGACAGGGGGGCGAGCAGTACTTC
>once|TRBJ1-2|TRBV2|NA
CASSEAGGKGRYGYTF
TGTGCCAGCAGTGAAGCGGGGGGAAAGGGTCGCTATGGCTACACCTTC
>NA|TRBJ2-7|TRBV6-5|TRBD1
CASRRQGLEGYEQYF
TGTGCCAGCAGAAGACAGGGCCTAGAAGGCTACGAGCAGTACTTC
>NA|TRBJ1-2|TRBV29-1|NA
CSVEARRDGYTF
TGCAGCGTTGAAGCCCGTCGGGATGGCTACACCTTC
>NA|TRBJ1-1|TRBV30|NA
CALILGHGGTEAFF
TGTGCACTTATCCTTGGACACGGAGGGACTGAAGCTTTCTTT
>NA|TRBJ2-7|TRBV19|NA
CANSGRLPSYEQYF
TGTGCCAACAGCGGGCGGCTCCCCTCCTACGAGCAGTACTTC
>NA|TRBJ2-7|TRBV2|NA
CASSPRGAEQYF
TGTGCCAGCAGTCCCCGGGGGGCCGAGCAGTACTTC
>NA|TRBJ1-1|TRBV30|NA
CAWSVGSEAFF
TGTGCCTGGAGTGTGGGGAGCGAAGCTTTCTTT
>NA|TRBJ2-2|TRBV7-8|TRBD2
CASSPWTSEGFGAGELFF
TGTGCCAGCAGCCCCTGGACTAGCGAGGGGTTTGGTGCCGGGGAGCTGTTTTTT
>once|TRBJ2-2|TRBV7-2|NA
CASSFYSRLFF
TGTGCCAGCAGCTTTTACAGTCGGCTGTTTTTT
>few|TRBJ2-7|TRBV18|TRBD1
CASSPLQGLGEQYF
TGTGCCAGCTCACCCCTACAGGGGCTCGGCGAGCAGTACTTC
>few|TRBJ2-3|TRBV5-6|NA
CASSSPFNPHPDTQYF
TGTGCCAGCAGCTCCCCCTTTAATCCACATCCAGATACGCAGTATTTT
>few|TRBJ2-1|TRBV6-5|NA
CASRRAGGNEQFF
TGTGCCAGCAGGAGGGCTGGTGGCAATGAGCAGTTCTTC
>NA|TRBJ2-2|TRBV14|TRBD1
CASSFYRGRGTGELFF
TGTGCCAGCAGCTTTTACAGGGGGCGCGGCACCGGGGAGCTGTTTTTT
>NA|TRBJ2-2|TRBV29-1|NA
CSVEEPGVGELFF
TGCAGCGTTGAAGAACCGGGGGTTGGGGAGCTGTTTTTT
>NA|TRBJ2-1|TRBV6-4|TRBD2
CASSLTSGNYNEQFF
TGTGCCAGCAGCCTCACTAGCGGGAACTACAATGAGCAGTTCTTC
>NA|TRBJ2-3|TRBV11-2|TRBD1
CASSARGQGSTDTQYF
TGTGCCAGCAGCGCCCGGGGACAGGGGTCCACAGATACGCAGTATTTT
>few|TRBJ2-3|TRBV7-9|NA
CSSSRRDTQYF
TGTTCCAGCAGCCGGCGGGATACGCAGTATTTT